This record covers a single T cell receptor (beta chain). The authors' processing: Amplified reference gene primers provided the basis for estimating nucleated cell counts. The data were produced by immunoSEQ multiplex PCR, yet TCRdb's version contains in-frame clones alone and is incomplete. The DNA was the basis for D and trimming; V, J and clone size are from that table. Here the sample spans under 85,000 clones, 89% being singletons. This CDR3 has 15 amino acids. V dropped 5 bases and J dropped 7; count of bases not matched to a gene: 4. Germline V gene lookup returns CDR1 SEHNR and CDR2 FQNEAQ (reference sequence). This specimen belongs to a study of blood T cell repertoires in COVID-19. Study background: COVID-19 samples from acute and convalescent phases originated in the United States, Italy and Spain.

The chain couples TRBV7-9 to TRBJ2-1; 14 bases align to TRBD2. The clonotype was recovered from a man between 65 and 85 years old with active or convalescent COVID-19. Sequenced input: peripheral blood. The CDR3 DNA follows: TGTGCCAGCAGCCCCGGACTAGCGGGGGGTAATGAGCAGTTCTTC. Amino acids: CASSPGLAGGNEQFF.